This T cell receptor beta chain was sequenced during a study of blood T cell repertoires in COVID-19. Study-level information: Whether acute or convalescent, the COVID-19 samples came from the United States, Italy and Spain. Nucleic acid was either cDNA or gDNA, and it came from T cells, B-cell-depleted T cells, or PBMCs.

CDR1 and CDR2 (germline): LGHDT, YNNKEL (reference sequence). The CDR3 covers 13 residues. V shed 4 bases and J shed 7 bases, with 10 bases lying between them. Per the study methods: Using reference gene primer amplification, nucleated cell counts were estimated. Repertoires were generated with immunoSEQ multiplex PCR, while TCRdb's copy carries only in-frame clones and drops some. V, J and clone size are those of that table, while D and trimming were read from the DNA. The sample carries about 87,000 clones, around 91% recorded once. Seattle enrolled patients during active infection and tracked them longitudinally.

This receptor was taken from a man aged 18 to 29 with COVID-19, enrolled during active disease. J is TRBJ2-2 and V is TRBV3-1 (or the pseudogene TRBV3-2); D possibly corresponds to TRBD1 (6 bases). The sequencing input was peripheral blood. The CDR3 here is CASSRPGVGELFF. CDR3 coding DNA: TGTGCCAGCAGCCGACCAGGGGTCGGGGAGCTGTTTTTT.